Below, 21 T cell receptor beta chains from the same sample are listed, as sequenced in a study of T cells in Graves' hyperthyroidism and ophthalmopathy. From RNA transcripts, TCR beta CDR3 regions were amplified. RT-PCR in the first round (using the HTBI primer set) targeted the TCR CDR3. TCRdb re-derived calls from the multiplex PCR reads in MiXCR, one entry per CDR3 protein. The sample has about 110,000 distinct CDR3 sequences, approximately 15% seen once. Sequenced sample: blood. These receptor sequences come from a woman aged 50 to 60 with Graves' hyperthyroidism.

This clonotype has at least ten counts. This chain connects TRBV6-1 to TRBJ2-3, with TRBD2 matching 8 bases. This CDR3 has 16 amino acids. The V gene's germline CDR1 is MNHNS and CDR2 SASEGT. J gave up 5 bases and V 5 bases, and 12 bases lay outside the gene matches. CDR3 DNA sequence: TGTGCCAGCAGTTCCCAACCGGGAGGGCTGGGAGATACGCAGTATTTT. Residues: CASSSQPGGLGDTQYF.

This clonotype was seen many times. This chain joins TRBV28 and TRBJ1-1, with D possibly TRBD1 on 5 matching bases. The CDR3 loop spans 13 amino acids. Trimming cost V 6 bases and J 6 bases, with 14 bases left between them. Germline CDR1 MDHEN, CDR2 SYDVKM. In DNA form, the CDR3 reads TGTGCCAGCAGAAAAACGGGGGACGCTGAAGCTTTCTTT. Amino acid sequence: CASRKTGDAEAFF.

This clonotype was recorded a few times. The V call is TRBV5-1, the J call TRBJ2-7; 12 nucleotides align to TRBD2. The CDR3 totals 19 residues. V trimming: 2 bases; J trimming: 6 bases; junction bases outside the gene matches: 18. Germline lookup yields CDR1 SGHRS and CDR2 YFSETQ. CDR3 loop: CASSFRPGLAGWRGGEQYV. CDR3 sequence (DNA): TGCGCCAGCAGCTTCCGTCCGGGACTAGCGGGTTGGCGCGGGGGCGAGCAGTACGTC.

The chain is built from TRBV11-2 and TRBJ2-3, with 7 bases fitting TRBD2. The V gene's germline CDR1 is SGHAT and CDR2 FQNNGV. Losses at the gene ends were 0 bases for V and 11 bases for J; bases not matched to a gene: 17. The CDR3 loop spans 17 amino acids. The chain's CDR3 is CASSLDHPGLAGAMQYF. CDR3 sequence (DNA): TGTGCCAGCAGCTTAGACCACCCGGGACTGGCGGGAGCTATGCAGTATTTT.

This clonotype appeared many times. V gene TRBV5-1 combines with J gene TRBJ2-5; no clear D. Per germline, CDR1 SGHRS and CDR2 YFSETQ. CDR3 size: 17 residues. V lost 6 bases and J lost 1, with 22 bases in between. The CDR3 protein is CASIPHRISRTQETQYF. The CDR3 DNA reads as TGCGCCAGCATCCCCCACCGTATTAGCCGAACCCAAGAGACCCAGTACTTC.

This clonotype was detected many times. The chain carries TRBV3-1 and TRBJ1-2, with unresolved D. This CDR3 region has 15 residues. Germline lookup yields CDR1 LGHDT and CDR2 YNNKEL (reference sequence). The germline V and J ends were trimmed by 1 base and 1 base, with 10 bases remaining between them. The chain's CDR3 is CASSQGYSRNYGYTF. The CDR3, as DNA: TGTGCCAGCAGCCAAGGATACAGCCGTAACTATGGCTACACCTTC.

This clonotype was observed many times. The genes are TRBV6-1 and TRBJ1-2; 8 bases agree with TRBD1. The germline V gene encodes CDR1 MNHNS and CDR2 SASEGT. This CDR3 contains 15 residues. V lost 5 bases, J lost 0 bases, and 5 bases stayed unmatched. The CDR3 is CASSHTGGTNYGYTF. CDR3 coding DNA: TGTGCCAGCAGTCATACAGGGGGAACTAACTATGGCTACACCTTC.

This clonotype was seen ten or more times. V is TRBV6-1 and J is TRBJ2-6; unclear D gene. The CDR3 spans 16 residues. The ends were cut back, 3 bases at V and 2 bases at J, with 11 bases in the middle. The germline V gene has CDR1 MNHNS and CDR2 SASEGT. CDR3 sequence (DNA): TGTGCCAGCAGTGACGAGGTGGGCACTGGGGCCAACGTCCTGACTTTC. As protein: CASSDEVGTGANVLTF.

CDR3 loop: CASSLRRYTEAFF. The CDR3, as DNA: TGTGCCAGCAGCCTCAGGCGGTACACTGAAGCTTTCTTT. J is TRBJ1-1 and V is TRBV3-1; D is uncertain. There are 13 residues in the CDR3. The germline V and J ends were trimmed by 4 bases and 3 bases, with 9 bases remaining between them. Germline loops: CDR1 LGHDT, CDR2 YNNKEL (reference sequence).

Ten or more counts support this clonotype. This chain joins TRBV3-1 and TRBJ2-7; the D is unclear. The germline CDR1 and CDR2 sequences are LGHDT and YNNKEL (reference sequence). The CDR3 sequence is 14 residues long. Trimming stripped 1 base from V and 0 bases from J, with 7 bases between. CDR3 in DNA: TGTGCCAGCAGCCAAGCCCAATTCTCCTACGAGCAGTACTTC. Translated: CASSQAQFSYEQYF.

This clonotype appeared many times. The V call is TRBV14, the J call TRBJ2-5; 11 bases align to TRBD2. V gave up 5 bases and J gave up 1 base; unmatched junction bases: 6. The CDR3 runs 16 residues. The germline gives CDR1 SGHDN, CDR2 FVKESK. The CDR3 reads CASSDLLAGGQETQYF. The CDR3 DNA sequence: TGTGCCAGCAGCGACCTCCTAGCGGGAGGCCAAGAGACCCAGTACTTC.

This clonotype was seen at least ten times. Here the CDR3 reads CASSYSTPRYGYTF. The CDR3, as DNA: TGTGCCAGCAGTTACTCGACCCCAAGATATGGCTACACCTTC. The V call is TRBV6-5, the J call TRBJ1-2; D call uncertain. CDR1 and CDR2 (germline): MNHEY, SVGAGI. This CDR3 region has 14 residues. Trimming stripped 0 bases from V and 5 bases from J, with 10 bases between.

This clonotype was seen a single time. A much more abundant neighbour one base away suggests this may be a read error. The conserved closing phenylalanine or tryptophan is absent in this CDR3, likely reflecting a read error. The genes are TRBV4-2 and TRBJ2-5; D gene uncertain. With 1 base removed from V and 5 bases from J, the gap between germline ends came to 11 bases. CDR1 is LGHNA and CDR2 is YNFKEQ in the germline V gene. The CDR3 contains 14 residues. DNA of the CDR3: TGTGCCAGCAGCCAAGCCGGGTCGGGTGAGACCCAGTACGTC. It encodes CASSQAGSGETQYV.

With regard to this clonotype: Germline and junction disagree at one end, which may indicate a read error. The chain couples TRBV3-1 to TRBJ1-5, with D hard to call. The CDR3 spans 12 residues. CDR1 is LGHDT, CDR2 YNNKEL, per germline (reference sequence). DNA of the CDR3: TGTGCCAGCGGCCAAGAAGGTCAGCCTCAGCATTTT. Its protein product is CASGQEGQPQHF.

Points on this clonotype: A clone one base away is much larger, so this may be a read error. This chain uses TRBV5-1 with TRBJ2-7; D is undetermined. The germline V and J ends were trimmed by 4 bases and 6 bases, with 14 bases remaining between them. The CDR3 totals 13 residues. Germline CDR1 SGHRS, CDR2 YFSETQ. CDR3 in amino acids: CASSRVRKCEQYF. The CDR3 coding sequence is TGCGCCAGCAGCCGAGTTAGGAAATGCGAGCAGTACTTC.

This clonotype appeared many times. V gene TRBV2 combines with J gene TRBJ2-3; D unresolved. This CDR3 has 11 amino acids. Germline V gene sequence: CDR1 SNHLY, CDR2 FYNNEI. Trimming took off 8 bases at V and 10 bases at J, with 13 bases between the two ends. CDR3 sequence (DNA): TGTGCCAGCGCCTTGTCCCTAGCGCAGTATTTT. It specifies CASALSLAQYF.

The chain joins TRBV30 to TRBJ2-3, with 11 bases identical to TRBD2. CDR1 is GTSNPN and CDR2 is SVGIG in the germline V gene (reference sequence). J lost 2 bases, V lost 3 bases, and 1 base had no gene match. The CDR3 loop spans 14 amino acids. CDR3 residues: CAWRGLADTDTQYF. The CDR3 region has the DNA TGTGCCTGGAGGGGACTAGCGGACACAGATACGCAGTATTTT.

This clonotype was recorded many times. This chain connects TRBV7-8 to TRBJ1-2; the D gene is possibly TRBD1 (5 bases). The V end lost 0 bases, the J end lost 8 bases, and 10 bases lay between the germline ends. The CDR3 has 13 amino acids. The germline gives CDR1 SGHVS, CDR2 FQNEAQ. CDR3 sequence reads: CASSLALGDGYTF. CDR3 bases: TGTGCCAGCAGCTTAGCGCTAGGGGACGGCTACACCTTC.

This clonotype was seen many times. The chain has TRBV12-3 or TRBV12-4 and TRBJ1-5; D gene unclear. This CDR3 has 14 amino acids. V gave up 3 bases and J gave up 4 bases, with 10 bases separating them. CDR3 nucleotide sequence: TGTGCCAGCAGTTTGGAGCTATCAAATCAGCCCCAGCATTTT. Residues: CASSLELSNQPQHF.

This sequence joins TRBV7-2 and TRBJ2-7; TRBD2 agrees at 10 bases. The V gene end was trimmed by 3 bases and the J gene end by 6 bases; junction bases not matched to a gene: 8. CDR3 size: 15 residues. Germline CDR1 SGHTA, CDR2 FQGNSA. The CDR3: CASSFRTSGGSEQYF. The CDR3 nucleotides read TGTGCCAGCAGCTTTCGGACTAGCGGAGGATCCGAGCAGTACTTC. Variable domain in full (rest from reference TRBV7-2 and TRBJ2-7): GAGVSQSPSNKVTEKGKDVELRCDPISGHTALYWYRQSLGQGLEFLIYFQGNSAPDKSGLPSDRFSAERTGGSVSTLTIQRTQQEDSAVYLCASSFRTSGGSEQYFGPGTRLTVT.

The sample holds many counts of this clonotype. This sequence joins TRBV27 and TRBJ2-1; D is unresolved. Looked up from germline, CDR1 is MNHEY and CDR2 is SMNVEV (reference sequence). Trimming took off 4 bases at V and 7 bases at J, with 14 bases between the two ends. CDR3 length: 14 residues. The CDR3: CASSSKSLGNEQFF. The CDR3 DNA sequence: TGTGCCAGCAGTTCCAAATCCCTCGGTAATGAGCAGTTCTTC.